This T cell receptor (beta chain) was captured in a study of T cell responses to AZD1222 COVID-19 vaccine. This CDR3 is built from 15 residues. The germline V gene encodes CDR1 LNHDA and CDR2 SQIVND (reference sequence). The V gene lost 1 base and the J gene lost 4 bases, with 13 bases spanning the gap. TCRdb's copy holds only in-frame clones and misses some; the assay was immunoSEQ multiplex PCR. This sample has 25,000 to 35,000 clones, with around 86% found just once. The V and J genes are TRBV19 and TRBJ1-1; no firm D call. The sequencing used peripheral blood, collected on day 0 of AZD1222 vaccination. This sequence originates from an adult in good health. CDR3 loop: CASSIVAARGTEAFF. The CDR3 DNA is TGTGCCAGTAGTATAGTGGCGGCGAGAGGCACTGAAGCTTTCTTT.